A selection of T cell receptor beta chains follows, all from one sample in a study of tumor and adjacent non-tumor tissue in lung cancer. TCRdb fed the multiplex PCR reads into MiXCR, producing one record per CDR3 protein. Seen here are 90,000 to 100,000 distinct CDR3 sequences, around three quarters observed once, and the top ten hold 30%. Sequenced: distant non-tumor lung tissue. These receptors were taken from a man aged 60-69 years with small cell lung cancer. CDR3s include the opening cysteine and the closing phenylalanine or tryptophan. D genes are given only for firm matches. Size is stated for part of the rows, as once, few or many counts, or as a class when the clone is expanded.

cdr3_nt cdr3_aa d_call clone_size j_call v_call cdr3_length
TGTACCAGCAGTGACAAGGTGGAGACTGAAGCTTTTTTT CTSSDKVETEAFF - - TRBJ1-1 TRBV6-6 13
TGCAGTGCCAAAATCGACTATTGCTACACCTTC CSAKIDYCYTF - - TRBJ1-2 TRBV20-1 11
TGCAGCGTCGTCCCTAGCGGGGTAAATACGCAGTATTTT CSVVPSGVNTQYF TRBD2 many TRBJ2-3 TRBV29-1 13
TGTGCCTGGAGTGAAAGGGGGAGTACCTACGAGCGGTATTTC CAWSERGSTYERYF - - TRBJ2-7 TRBV30 14
TGCAGTGCTAAGAGACTAGCGGGAGCGGGGAGCTCCTACAATGAGCAGTTCTTC CSAKRLAGAGSSYNEQFF TRBD2 - TRBJ2-1 TRBV20-1 18
TGCGCCAGTAGCGGGACTAGCGGATACAATGTGCAGTTCTTC CASSGTSGYNVQFF TRBD2 - TRBJ2-1 TRBV5-1 14
TGTGCCAGCAGACCTTCAGCGGGAGCAAATAGGGAGCAGTTCTTC CASRPSAGANREQFF TRBD2 - TRBJ2-1 TRBV6-5 15
TGTGCCAACAGCTTAGCTGTCGGAACTGGCACAGATACGCAGTATTTT CANSLAVGTGTDTQYF - once TRBJ2-3 TRBV7-8 16
TGTGTCACCAACCGTGGGGGAGCCGGAAAAGAGACCCAGTACTTC CVTNRGGAGKETQYF - once TRBJ2-5 TRBV6-2/TRBV6-3 15
TGCAGCGTCCAAGTGGGCGCCCACGCAACTTATGAAAAACTGTTTTTT CSVQVGAHATYEKLFF - - TRBJ1-4 TRBV29-1 16
TGTGTCAGCATCTTCAGCGGGAGTAGGAATGAGCTGTTCTTC CVSIFSGSRNELFF TRBD2 - TRBJ2-1 TRBV6-1 14
TGTGCCAGCAGCCAACCTGGGACGAGGTACAATGAGCAGTTTTTC CASSQPGTRYNEQFF - - TRBJ2-1 TRBV4-2 15
TGTGCCAGCATCGGGGGGACTTCCCAAGGTGGTGCGTTCTTC CASIGGTSQGGAFF TRBD2 - TRBJ2-1 TRBV5-4 14
TGTGTCAGCAGTTACACCGGGACAGGGGGCACGGAGACCCAGTACTTC CVSSYTGTGGTETQYF TRBD1 once TRBJ2-5 TRBV6-5 16
TGTGCCAGCACCTTGGCAAGGAGGGGAACTAATGAAAAACTGTTTTTT CASTLARRGTNEKLFF - - TRBJ1-4 TRBV12-3/TRBV12-4 16
TGTGTCAGCAGTGACATAGATCAGCCCCAGCATTTT CVSSDIDQPQHF - - TRBJ1-5 TRBV28 12
TGTGCCAGCAGCCAAGATTCAAGGGGCGGTTCACCCTTCCACTTT CASSQDSRGGSPFHF - once TRBJ1-6 TRBV4-2 15
TGTGCCAGTAGCTTAACCGGACTGGCCGATAAAAAACTGTTTTTT CASSLTGLADKKLFF - - TRBJ1-4 TRBV11-2 15